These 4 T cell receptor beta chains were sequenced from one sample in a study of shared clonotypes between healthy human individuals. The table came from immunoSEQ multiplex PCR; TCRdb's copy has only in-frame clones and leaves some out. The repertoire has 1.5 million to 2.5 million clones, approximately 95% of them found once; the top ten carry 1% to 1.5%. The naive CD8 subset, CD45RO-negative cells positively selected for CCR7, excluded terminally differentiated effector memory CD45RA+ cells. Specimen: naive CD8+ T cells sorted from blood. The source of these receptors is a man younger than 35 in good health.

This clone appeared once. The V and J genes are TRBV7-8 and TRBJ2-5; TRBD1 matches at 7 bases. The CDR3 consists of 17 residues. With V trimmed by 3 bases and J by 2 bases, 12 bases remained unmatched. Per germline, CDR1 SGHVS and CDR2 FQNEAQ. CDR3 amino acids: CASSFIMLGTVQETQYF. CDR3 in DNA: TGTGCCAGCAGCTTCATAATGCTTGGGACAGTACAAGAGACCCAGTACTTC.

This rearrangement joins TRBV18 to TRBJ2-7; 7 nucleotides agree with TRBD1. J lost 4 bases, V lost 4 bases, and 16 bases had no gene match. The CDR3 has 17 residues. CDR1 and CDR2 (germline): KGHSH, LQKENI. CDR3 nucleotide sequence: TGTGCCAGCTCACTAGATAGACCCGGGACAGTCTCTTACGAGCAGTACTTC. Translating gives CASSLDRPGTVSYEQYF.

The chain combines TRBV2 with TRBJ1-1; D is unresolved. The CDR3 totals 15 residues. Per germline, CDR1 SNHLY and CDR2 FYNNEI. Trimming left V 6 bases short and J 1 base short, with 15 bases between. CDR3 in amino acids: CASSRSSGWNTEAFF. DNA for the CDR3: TGTGCCAGCAGCCGCAGTTCCGGATGGAACACTGAAGCTTTCTTT.

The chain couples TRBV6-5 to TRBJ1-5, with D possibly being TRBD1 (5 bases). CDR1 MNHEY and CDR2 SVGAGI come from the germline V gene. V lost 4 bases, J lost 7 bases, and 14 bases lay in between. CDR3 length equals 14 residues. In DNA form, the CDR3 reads TGTGCCAGCAGTTTCTTCAGGGCCGGGCAGCCCCAGCATTTT. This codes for CASSFFRAGQPQHF.